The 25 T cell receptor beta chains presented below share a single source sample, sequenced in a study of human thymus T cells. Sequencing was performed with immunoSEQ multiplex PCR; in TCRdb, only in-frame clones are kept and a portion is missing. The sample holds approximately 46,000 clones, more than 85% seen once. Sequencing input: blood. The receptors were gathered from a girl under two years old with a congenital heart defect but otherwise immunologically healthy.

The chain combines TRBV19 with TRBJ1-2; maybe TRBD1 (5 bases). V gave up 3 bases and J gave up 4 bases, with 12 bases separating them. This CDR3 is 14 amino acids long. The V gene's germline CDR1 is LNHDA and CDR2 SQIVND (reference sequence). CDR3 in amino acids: CASSMGGLGYGYTF. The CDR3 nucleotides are TGTGCCAGTAGTATGGGGGGTTTGGGCTATGGCTACACCTTC.

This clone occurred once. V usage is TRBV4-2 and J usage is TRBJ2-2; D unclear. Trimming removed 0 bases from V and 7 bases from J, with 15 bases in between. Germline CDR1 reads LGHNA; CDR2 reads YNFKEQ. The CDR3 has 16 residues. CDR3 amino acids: CASSQDPGTLLGELFF. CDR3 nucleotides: TGTGCCAGCAGCCAAGATCCAGGTACTCTCCTCGGGGAGCTGTTTTTT.

The CDR3 here is CASSISGTSLLYEQYF. CDR3 sequence (DNA): TGTGCCAGTAGTATAAGCGGGACTAGCCTCCTCTACGAGCAGTACTTC. The genes are TRBV19 and TRBJ2-7, with 9 bases matching TRBD2. CDR3 size: 16 residues. V trimming: 2 bases; J trimming: 3 bases; junction bases outside the gene matches: 8. CDR1 is LNHDA, CDR2 SQIVND, per germline (reference sequence). The full variable domain, its missing parts supplied by reference TRBV19 and TRBJ2-7, is DGGITQSPKYLFRKEGQNVTLSCEQNLNHDAMYWYRQDPGQGLRLIYYSQIVNDFQKGDIAEGYSVSREKKESFPLTVTSAQKNPTAFYLCASSISGTSLLYEQYFGPGTRLTVT.

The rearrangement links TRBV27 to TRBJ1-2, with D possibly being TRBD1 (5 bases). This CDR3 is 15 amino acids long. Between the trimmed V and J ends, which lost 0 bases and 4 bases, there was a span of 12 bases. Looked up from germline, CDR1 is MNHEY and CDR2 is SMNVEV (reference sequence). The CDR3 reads CASSLSPQGGYGYTF. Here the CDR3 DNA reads TGTGCCAGCAGTTTATCCCCCCAGGGAGGCTATGGCTACACCTTC.

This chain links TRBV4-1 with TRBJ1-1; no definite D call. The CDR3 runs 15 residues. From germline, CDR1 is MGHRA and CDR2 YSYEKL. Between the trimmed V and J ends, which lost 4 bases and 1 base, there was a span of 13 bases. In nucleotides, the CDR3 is TGCGCCAGCAGCCCACGGCAAGATGGGAACACTGAAGCTTTCTTT. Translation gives CASSPRQDGNTEAFF.

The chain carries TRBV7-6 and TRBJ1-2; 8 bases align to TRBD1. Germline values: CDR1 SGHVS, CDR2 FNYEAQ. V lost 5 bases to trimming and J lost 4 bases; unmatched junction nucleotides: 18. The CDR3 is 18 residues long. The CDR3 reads CASSPRTGMGSGVYGYTF. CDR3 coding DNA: TGTGCCAGCAGCCCACGGACAGGGATGGGATCCGGAGTCTATGGCTACACCTTC. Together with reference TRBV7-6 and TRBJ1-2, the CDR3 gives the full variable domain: GAGVSQSPRYKVTKRGQDVALRCDPISGHVSLYWYRQALGQGPEFLTYFNYEAQQDKSGLPNDRFSAERPEGSISTLTIQRTEQRDSAMYRCASSPRTGMGSGVYGYTFGSGTRLTVV.

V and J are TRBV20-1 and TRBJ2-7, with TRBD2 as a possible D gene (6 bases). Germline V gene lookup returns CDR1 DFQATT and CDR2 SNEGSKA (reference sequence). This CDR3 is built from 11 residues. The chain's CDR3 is CSGGTSYEQYF. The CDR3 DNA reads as TGCAGCGGCGGGACCTCCTACGAGCAGTACTTC.

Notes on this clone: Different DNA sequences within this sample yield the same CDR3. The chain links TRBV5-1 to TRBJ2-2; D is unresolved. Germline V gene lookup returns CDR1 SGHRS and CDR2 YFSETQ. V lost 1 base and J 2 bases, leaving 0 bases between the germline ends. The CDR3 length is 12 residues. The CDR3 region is CASSLNTGELFF. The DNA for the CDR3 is TGCGCCAGCAGCTTGAACACCGGGGAGCTGTTTTTT.

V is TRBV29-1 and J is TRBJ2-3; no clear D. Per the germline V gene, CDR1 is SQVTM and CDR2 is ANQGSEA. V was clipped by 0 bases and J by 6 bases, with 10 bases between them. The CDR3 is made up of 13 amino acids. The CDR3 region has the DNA TGCAGCGTTGAAGAGGGCATAGTGGATACGCAGTATTTT. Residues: CSVEEGIVDTQYF.

CDR3 coding DNA: TGTGCCAGCATCCGACTAGCGGGAGGCTACGAGCAGTACTTC. It encodes CASIRLAGGYEQYF. The chain couples TRBV27 to TRBJ2-7; TRBD2 aligns across 13 bases. Looked up from germline, CDR1 is MNHEY and CDR2 is SMNVEV (reference sequence). The V segment lost 7 bases and the J segment 3 bases; nucleotides outside the gene matches: 3. This CDR3 is built from 14 residues.

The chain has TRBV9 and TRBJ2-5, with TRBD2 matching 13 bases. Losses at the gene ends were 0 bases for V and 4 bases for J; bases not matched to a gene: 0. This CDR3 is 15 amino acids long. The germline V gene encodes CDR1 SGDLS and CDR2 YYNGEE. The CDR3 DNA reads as TGTGCCAGCAGCGTAGGACTAGCGGGAGGAGAGACCCAGTACTTC. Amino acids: CASSVGLAGGETQYF.

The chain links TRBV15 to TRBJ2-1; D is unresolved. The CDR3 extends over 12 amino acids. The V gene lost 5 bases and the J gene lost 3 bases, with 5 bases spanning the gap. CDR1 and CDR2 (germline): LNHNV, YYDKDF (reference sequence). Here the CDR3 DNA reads TGTGCCACCAGCGTCCGCTACAATGAGCAGTTCTTC. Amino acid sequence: CATSVRYNEQFF.

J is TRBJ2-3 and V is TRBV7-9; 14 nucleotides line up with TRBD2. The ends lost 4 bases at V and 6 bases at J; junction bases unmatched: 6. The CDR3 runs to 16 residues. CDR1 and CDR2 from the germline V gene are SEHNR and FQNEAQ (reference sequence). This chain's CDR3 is CASSSGTSGRMDTQYF. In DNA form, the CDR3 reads TGTGCCAGCAGCTCCGGGACTAGCGGGAGAATGGATACGCAGTATTTT. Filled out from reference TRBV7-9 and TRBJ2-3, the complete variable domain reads DTGVSQNPRHKITKRGQNVTFRCDPISEHNRLYWYRQTLGQGPEFLTYFQNEAQLEKSRLLSDRFSAERPKGSFSTLEIQRTEQGDSAMYLCASSSGTSGRMDTQYFGPGTRLTVL.

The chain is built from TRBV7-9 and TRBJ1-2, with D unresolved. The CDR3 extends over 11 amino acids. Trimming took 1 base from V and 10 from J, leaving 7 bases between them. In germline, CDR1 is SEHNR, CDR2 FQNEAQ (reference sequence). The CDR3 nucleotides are TGTGCCAGCAGCTTAGGTGGAGTCTACACCTTC. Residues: CASSLGGVYTF.

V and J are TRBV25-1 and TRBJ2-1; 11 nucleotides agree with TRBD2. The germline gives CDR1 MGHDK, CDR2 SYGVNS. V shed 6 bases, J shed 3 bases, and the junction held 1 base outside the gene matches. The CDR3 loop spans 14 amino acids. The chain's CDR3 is CASRLAGDYNEQFF. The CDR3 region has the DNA TGTGCCAGCAGACTAGCGGGAGACTACAATGAGCAGTTCTTC.

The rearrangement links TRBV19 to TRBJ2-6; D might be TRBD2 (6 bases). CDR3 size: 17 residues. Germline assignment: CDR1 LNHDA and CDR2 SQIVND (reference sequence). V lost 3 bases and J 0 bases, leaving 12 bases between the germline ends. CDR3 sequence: CASSIGGSDSGANVLTF. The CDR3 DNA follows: TGTGCCAGTAGTATTGGGGGGTCCGACTCTGGGGCCAACGTCCTGACTTTC.

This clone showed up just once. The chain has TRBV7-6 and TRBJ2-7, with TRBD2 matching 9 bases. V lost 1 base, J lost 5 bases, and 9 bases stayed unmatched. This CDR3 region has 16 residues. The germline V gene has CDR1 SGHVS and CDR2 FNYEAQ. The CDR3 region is CASSLDPVAGANEQYF. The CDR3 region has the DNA TGTGCCAGCAGCTTAGATCCGGTAGCGGGAGCCAACGAGCAGTACTTC.

The CDR3 here is CASRPSRGATYGYTF. CDR3 DNA sequence: TGTGCCAGCAGGCCCTCCCGGGGGGCGACGTATGGCTACACCTTC. V is TRBV6-5 and J is TRBJ1-2; weak D call: TRBD1 (6 bases). Germline V gene lookup returns CDR1 MNHEY and CDR2 SVGAGI. The V end was cut by 6 bases, the J end by 5 bases, with 19 bases between. CDR3 size: 15 residues.

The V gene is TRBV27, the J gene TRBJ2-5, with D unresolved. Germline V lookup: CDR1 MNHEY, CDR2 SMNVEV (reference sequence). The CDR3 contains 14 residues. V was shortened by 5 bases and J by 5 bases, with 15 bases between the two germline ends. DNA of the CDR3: TGTGCCAGCAGTCCAACGGCGTATCGGGAGACCCAGTACTTC. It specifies CASSPTAYRETQYF.

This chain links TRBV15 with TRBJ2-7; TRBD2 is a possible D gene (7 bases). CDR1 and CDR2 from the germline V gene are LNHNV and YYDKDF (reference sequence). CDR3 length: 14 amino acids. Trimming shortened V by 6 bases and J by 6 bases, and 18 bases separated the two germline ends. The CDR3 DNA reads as TGTGCCACCAGGGGAGGGGGGGTTCCTGGCGAGCAGTACTTC. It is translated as CATRGGGVPGEQYF.

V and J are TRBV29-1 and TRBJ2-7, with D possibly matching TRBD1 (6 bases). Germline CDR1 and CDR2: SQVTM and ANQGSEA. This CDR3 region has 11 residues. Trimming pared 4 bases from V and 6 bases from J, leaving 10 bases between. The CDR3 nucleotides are TGCAGCGTTGTGACAGGCCGCGAGCAGTACTTC. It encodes CSVVTGREQYF.

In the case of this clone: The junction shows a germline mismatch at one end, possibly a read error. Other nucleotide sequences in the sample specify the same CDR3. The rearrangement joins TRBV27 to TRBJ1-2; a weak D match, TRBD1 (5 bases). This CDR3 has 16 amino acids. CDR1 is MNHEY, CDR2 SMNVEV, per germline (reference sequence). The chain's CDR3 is CASSYSGTQANYGYTF. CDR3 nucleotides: TGTGCTAGCAGTTACTCCGGGACCCAAGCTAACTATGGCTACACCTTC.

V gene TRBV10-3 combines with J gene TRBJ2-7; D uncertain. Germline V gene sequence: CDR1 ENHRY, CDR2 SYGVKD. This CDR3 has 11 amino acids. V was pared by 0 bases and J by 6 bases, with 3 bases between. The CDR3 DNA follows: TGTGCCATCAGTGAGTCTTCCGAGCAGTACTTC. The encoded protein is CAISESSEQYF.

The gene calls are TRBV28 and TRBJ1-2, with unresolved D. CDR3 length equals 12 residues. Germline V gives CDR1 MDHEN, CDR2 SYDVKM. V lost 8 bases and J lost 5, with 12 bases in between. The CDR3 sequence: CASGLYKYGYTF. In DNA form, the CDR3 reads TGTGCCAGCGGACTATACAAGTATGGCTACACCTTC.

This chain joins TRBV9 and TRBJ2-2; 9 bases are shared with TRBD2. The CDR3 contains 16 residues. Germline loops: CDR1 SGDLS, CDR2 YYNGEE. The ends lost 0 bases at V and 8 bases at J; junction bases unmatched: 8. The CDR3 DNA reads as TGTGCCAGCAGCGTAGGGCTAGCGGGGTCAAATGGGGAGCTGTTTTTT. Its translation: CASSVGLAGSNGELFF.